This record covers a single T cell receptor (beta chain). Assay used: immunoSEQ multiplex PCR; TCRdb lists only in-frame clones, some missing. The data show roughly 81,000 clones, 80% to 90% seen once. This entry comes from a study of technical replicates of blood from a handful of donors. The sequence came from a human donor in good health. Some clones in this sample may be carry-over from other donors' samples. Sequences were obtained from PBMCs.

The CDR3 DNA reads TGTGCCAGCAGTCGCGGGGGGGGAAACACCGGGGAGCTGTTTTTT. Protein: CASSRGGGNTGELFF. The J gene is TRBJ2-2, the V gene TRBV28; 9 nucleotides agree with TRBD2. Germline-derived CDR1 and CDR2 are MDHEN and SYDVKM. Trimming removed 5 bases from V and 2 bases from J; junction bases left unmatched: 3. This CDR3 is 15 amino acids long.